Below, one TCR beta chain is given with its context. Everyone who took part was roughly 18 to 90 years old, and they came from about 25 US areas. As handled by the study authors: By means of reference gene primer amplification, nucleated cell counts were estimated. Here immunoSEQ multiplex PCR was the method, and the copy in TCRdb shows in-frame clones only, minus some. V, J and clone size are those of that table, while D and trimming were read from the DNA. The profile shows about 220,000 clones, approximately 92% of them singletons. Germline V gene sequence: CDR1 SGHDT, CDR2 YYEEEE. CDR3 length equals 16 residues. V trimming: 7 bases; J trimming: 7 bases; junction bases outside the gene matches: 20. This entry comes from a study of blood T cell repertoires in COVID-19. The wider study: Sources were T cells, B-cell-depleted T cells, or PBMCs; the material itself was cDNA or gDNA.

The origin of this receptor is a woman under 30 in a cohort exposed to, infected with or recovered from COVID-19 (not recorded which). This chain uses TRBV5-6 with TRBJ2-7, with 7 bases lining up with TRBD1. The sample consisted of PBMCs or T cells enriched from blood (not recorded which). Here the CDR3 reads CASASDKGGRGPEQYF. Written as DNA, the CDR3 is TGTGCCAGCGCCTCAGACAAAGGGGGCCGGGGCCCTGAGCAGTACTTC.